Listed below are T cell receptor beta chains from one sample, sequenced in a study of cytotoxic CD8 clonotypes in ibrutinib-treated CLL. Clones were sequenced by immunoSEQ multiplex PCR, and TCRdb holds only the in-frame ones, with some missing. The sample yields some 300,000 clones, 80% seen once. This specimen was PBMCs, taken before ibrutinib treatment. The receptors originated from a human donor with chronic lymphocytic leukemia. The CDR3 runs from the conserved cysteine through the conserved F or W. D genes are given only for firm matches. Only part of the rows carry a size: once, few, many, or a class if the clone is expanded.

CDR3 protein: CASTKVEDTQYF; CDR3 DNA: TGTGCCAGCACAAAAGTTGAGGATACGCAGTATTTT; clone size: once; J gene: TRBJ2-3; D gene: NA; V gene: TRBV6-1
CDR3 protein: CAWSVGGEVTIYF; CDR3 DNA: TGTGCCTGGAGTGTTGGGGGTGAGGTCACCATATATTTT; clone size: NA; J gene: TRBJ1-3; D gene: NA; V gene: TRBV30
CDR3 protein: CASSTSRSAELTDTQYF; CDR3 DNA: TGCGCCAGCAGTACCTCGAGGTCCGCGGAGCTCACAGATACGCAGTATTTT; clone size: few; J gene: TRBJ2-3; D gene: NA; V gene: TRBV10-1
CDR3 protein: CSVAQSNYGYTF; CDR3 DNA: TGCAGCGTTGCACAGTCTAACTATGGCTACACCTTC; clone size: few; J gene: TRBJ1-2; D gene: NA; V gene: TRBV29-1
CDR3 protein: CASLYSVSGRLYEQYF; CDR3 DNA: TGTGCCAGCCTTTACAGCGTCAGCGGGAGACTCTACGAGCAGTACTTC; clone size: NA; J gene: TRBJ2-7; D gene: NA; V gene: TRBV21-1
CDR3 protein: CASSQDRTGRYGYTF; CDR3 DNA: TGCGCCAGCAGCCAAGATAGGACAGGGAGATATGGCTACACCTTC; clone size: NA; J gene: TRBJ1-2; D gene: TRBD1; V gene: TRBV4-3
CDR3 protein: CASSSLTWEQFF; CDR3 DNA: TGTGCCAGCAGCTCTCTCACCTGGGAGCAGTTCTTC; clone size: NA; J gene: TRBJ2-1; D gene: NA; V gene: TRBV7-2
CDR3 protein: CASRRFSSYNEQFF; CDR3 DNA: TGTGCCAGCAGGAGATTCAGCTCCTACAATGAGCAGTTCTTC; clone size: once; J gene: TRBJ2-1; D gene: NA; V gene: TRBV5-6
CDR3 protein: CASSAGTVNTEAFF; CDR3 DNA: TGTGCCAGCAGCGCCGGGACAGTGAACACTGAAGCTTTCTTT; clone size: few; J gene: TRBJ1-1; D gene: TRBD1; V gene: TRBV9
CDR3 protein: CASSLTDRTGELFF; CDR3 DNA: TGTGCCAGCAGCTTAACAGATCGCACCGGGGAGCTGTTTTTT; clone size: NA; J gene: TRBJ2-2; D gene: NA; V gene: TRBV7-3
CDR3 protein: CASFGTANTEAFF; CDR3 DNA: TGTGCCAGCTTCGGGACAGCGAACACTGAAGCTTTCTTT; clone size: NA; J gene: TRBJ1-1; D gene: TRBD1; V gene: TRBV18
CDR3 protein: CASSQQGLGYEQYF; CDR3 DNA: TGTGCCAGCAGCCAGCAGGGTCTCGGGTACGAGCAGTACTTC; clone size: NA; J gene: TRBJ2-7; D gene: NA; V gene: TRBV14
CDR3 protein: CASSETTGYNYGYTF; CDR3 DNA: TGCGCCAGCAGTGAGACGACAGGGTATAACTATGGCTACACCTTC; clone size: few; J gene: TRBJ1-2; D gene: TRBD1; V gene: TRBV10-2
CDR3 protein: CASSLVLAGTANTGELFF; CDR3 DNA: TGTGCCAGCAGCTTAGTGCTAGCGGGGACCGCGAACACCGGGGAGCTGTTTTTT; clone size: NA; J gene: TRBJ2-2; D gene: TRBD2; V gene: TRBV11-1
CDR3 protein: CASSKAGGHTGELFF; CDR3 DNA: TGTGCCAGCAGCAAGGCGGGGGGCCACACCGGGGAGCTGTTTTTT; clone size: once; J gene: TRBJ2-2; D gene: TRBD2; V gene: TRBV7-8
CDR3 protein: CASGTSSYNEQFF; CDR3 DNA: TGTGCTAGTGGAACGTCCTCCTACAATGAGCAGTTCTTC; clone size: NA; J gene: TRBJ2-1; D gene: NA; V gene: TRBV12-5
CDR3 protein: CASSPKSDRAHGYTF; CDR3 DNA: TGTGCCAGCTCACCCAAATCGGACAGGGCCCATGGCTACACCTTC; clone size: NA; J gene: TRBJ1-2; D gene: TRBD1; V gene: TRBV18
CDR3 protein: CAITQILGAGGGPGELFF; CDR3 DNA: TGTGCCATCACACAGATTTTAGGAGCGGGAGGAGGCCCCGGGGAGCTGTTTTTT; clone size: once; J gene: TRBJ2-2; D gene: TRBD2; V gene: TRBV10-3
CDR3 protein: CASSLGASGISEQYF; CDR3 DNA: TGTGCCAGCAGCTTAGGGGCTAGCGGGATTTCCGAGCAGTACTTC; clone size: NA; J gene: TRBJ2-7; D gene: TRBD2; V gene: TRBV7-6
CDR3 protein: CASSPITGGQGFFRGAYEQYF; CDR3 DNA: TGTGCCAGCAGCCCAATCACGGGGGGACAGGGATTTTTCCGTGGGGCCTACGAGCAGTACTTC; clone size: NA; J gene: TRBJ2-7; D gene: TRBD1; V gene: TRBV4-2
CDR3 protein: CASSYSGGGYTF; CDR3 DNA: TGTGCCAGCAGTTATTCAGGGGGTGGCTACACCTTC; clone size: few; J gene: TRBJ1-2; D gene: TRBD1; V gene: TRBV6-5
CDR3 protein: CASSVDRYNEQFF; CDR3 DNA: TGCGCCAGCAGCGTCGACCGATACAATGAGCAGTTCTTC; clone size: once; J gene: TRBJ2-1; D gene: NA; V gene: TRBV5-1
CDR3 protein: CASSQDIGLRYGYTF; CDR3 DNA: TGTGCCAGCAGCCAAGATATCGGGCTACGCTATGGCTACACCTTC; clone size: NA; J gene: TRBJ1-2; D gene: NA; V gene: TRBV4-2
CDR3 protein: CASSVGQGARGYTF; CDR3 DNA: TGTGCCAGCAGCGTAGGACAGGGGGCGCGTGGCTACACCTTC; clone size: NA; J gene: TRBJ1-2; D gene: TRBD1; V gene: TRBV9
CDR3 protein: CASSFWEYNEQFF; CDR3 DNA: TGTGCCAGCAGCTTCTGGGAGTACAATGAGCAGTTCTTC; clone size: few; J gene: TRBJ2-1; D gene: NA; V gene: TRBV7-8
CDR3 protein: CATSRDRGGGYTF; CDR3 DNA: TGTGCCACCAGCAGAGATCGAGGGGGAGGCTACACCTTC; clone size: NA; J gene: TRBJ1-2; D gene: NA; V gene: TRBV15
CDR3 protein: CASSLARLAGSSNEQFF; CDR3 DNA: TGTGCCAGCAGCTTAGCGCGGCTAGCGGGTTCATCCAATGAGCAGTTCTTC; clone size: NA; J gene: TRBJ2-1; D gene: TRBD2; V gene: TRBV7-9
CDR3 protein: CASSKCQPRSSYEQYF; CDR3 DNA: TGTGCCAGCAGCAAATGCCAGCCTCGGTCTTCCTACGAGCAGTACTTC; clone size: once; J gene: TRBJ2-7; D gene: NA; V gene: TRBV21-1
CDR3 protein: CASSPAQGAGNTIYF; CDR3 DNA: TGTGCCAGCTCACCGGCTCAGGGCGCAGGAAACACCATATATTTT; clone size: few; J gene: TRBJ1-3; D gene: NA; V gene: TRBV18